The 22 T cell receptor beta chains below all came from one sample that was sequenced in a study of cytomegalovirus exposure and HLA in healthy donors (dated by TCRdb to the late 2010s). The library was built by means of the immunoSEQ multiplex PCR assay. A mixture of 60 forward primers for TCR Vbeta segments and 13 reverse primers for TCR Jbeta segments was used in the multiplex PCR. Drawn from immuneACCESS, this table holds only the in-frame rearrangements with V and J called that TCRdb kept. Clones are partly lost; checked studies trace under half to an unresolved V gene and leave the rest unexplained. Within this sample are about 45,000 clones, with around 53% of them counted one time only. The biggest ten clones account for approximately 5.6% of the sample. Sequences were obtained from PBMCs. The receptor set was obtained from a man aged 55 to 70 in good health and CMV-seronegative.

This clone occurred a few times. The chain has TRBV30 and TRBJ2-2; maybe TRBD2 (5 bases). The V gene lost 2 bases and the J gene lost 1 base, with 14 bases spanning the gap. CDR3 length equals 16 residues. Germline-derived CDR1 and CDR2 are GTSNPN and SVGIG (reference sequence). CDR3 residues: CAWSKIWGENTGELFF. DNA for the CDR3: TGTGCCTGGAGTAAAATCTGGGGAGAGAACACCGGGGAGCTGTTTTTT.

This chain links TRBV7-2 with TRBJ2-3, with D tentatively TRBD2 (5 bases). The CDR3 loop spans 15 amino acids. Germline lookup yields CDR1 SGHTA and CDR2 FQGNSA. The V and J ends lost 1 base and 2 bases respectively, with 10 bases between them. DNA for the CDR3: TGTGCCAGCAGCTTAGGGGAGCCTTTCACAGATACGCAGTATTTT. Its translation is CASSLGEPFTDTQYF.

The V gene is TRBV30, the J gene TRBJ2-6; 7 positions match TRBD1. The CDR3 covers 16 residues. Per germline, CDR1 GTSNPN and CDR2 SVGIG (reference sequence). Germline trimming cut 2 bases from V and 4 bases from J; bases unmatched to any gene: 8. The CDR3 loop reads CAWSHTGVGGANVLTF. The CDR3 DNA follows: TGTGCCTGGAGTCATACAGGGGTAGGGGGGGCCAACGTCCTGACTTTC. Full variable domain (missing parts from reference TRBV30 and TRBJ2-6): SQTIHQWPATLVQPVGSPLSLECTVEGTSNPNLYWYRQAAGRGLQLLFYSVGIGQISSEVPQNLSASRPQDRQFILSSKKLLLSDSGFYLCAWSHTGVGGANVLTFGAGSRLTVL.

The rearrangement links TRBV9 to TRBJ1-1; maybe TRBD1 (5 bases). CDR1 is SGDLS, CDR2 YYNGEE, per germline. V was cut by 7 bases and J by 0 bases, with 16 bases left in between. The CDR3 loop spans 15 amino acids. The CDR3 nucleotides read TGTGCCAGCTCAGGGATAGGGTCTTTGAACACTGAAGCTTTCTTT. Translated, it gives CASSGIGSLNTEAFF. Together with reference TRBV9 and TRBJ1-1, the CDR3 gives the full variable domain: DSGVTQTPKHLITATGQRVTLRCSPRSGDLSVYWYQQSLDQGLQFLIQYYNGEERAKGNILERFSAQQFPDLHSELNLSSLELGDSALYFCASSGIGSLNTEAFFGQGTRLTVV.

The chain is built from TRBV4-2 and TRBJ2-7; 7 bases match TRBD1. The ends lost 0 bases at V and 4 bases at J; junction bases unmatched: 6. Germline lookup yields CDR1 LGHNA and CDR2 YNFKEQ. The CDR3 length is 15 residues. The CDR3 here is CASSQERTGGYEQYF. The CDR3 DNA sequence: TGTGCCAGCAGCCAAGAAAGGACAGGTGGTTACGAGCAGTACTTC.

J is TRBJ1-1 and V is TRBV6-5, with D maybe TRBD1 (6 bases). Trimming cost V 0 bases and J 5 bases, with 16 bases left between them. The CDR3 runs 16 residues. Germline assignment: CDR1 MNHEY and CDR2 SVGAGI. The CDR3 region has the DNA TGTGCCAGCAGTTACTCGGTCGGAGGGGGGGAAACTGAAGCTTTCTTT. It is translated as CASSYSVGGGETEAFF.

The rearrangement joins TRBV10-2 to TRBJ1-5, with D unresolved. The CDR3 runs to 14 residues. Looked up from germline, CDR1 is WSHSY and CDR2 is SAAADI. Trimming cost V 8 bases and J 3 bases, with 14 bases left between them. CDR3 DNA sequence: TGCGCCAGCGGGCAATCAAGGTTCAATCAGCCCCAGCATTTT. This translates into CASGQSRFNQPQHF.

The CDR3 bases are TGTGCCAGCAGCCCCAATTACGGGGAGACCCAGTACTTC. Translation: CASSPNYGETQYF. The chain employs TRBV5-4 and TRBJ2-5; unclear D gene. Trimming took off 4 bases at V and 5 bases at J, with 12 bases between the two ends. The germline gives CDR1 SGHNT, CDR2 YYREEE (reference sequence). The CDR3 totals 13 residues.

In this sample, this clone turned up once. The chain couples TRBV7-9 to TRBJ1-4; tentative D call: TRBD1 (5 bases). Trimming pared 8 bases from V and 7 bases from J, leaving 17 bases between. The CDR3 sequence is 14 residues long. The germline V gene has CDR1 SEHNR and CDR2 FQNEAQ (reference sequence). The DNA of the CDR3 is TGTGCCAGCCGCCTGAGCCAGGGCGTTGAAAAACTGTTTTTT. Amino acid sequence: CASRLSQGVEKLFF.

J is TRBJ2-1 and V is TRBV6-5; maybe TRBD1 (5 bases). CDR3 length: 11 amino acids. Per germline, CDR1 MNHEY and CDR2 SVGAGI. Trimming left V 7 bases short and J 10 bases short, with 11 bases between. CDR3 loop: CASTAGYEQFF. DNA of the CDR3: TGTGCCAGCACCGCAGGGTACGAGCAGTTCTTC.

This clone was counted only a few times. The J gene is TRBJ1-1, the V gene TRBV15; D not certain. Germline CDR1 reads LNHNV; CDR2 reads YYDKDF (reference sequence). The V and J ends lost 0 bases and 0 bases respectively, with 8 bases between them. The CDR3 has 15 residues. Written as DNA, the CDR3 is TGTGCCACCAGCAGAGAGTTGGCCATGAACACTGAAGCTTTCTTT. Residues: CATSRELAMNTEAFF.

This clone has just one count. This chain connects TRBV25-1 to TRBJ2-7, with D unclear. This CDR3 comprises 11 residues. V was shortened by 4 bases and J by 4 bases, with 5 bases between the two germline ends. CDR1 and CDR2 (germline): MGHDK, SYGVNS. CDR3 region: CASSALYEQYF. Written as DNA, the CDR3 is TGTGCCAGCAGTGCCCTTTACGAGCAGTACTTC.

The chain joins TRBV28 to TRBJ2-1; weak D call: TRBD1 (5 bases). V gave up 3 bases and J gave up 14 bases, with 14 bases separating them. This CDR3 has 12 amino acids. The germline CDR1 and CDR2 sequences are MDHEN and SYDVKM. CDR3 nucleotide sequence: TGTGCCAGCAGTTTTTTGGTGGGGCCGAAGTTCTTC. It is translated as CASSFLVGPKFF.

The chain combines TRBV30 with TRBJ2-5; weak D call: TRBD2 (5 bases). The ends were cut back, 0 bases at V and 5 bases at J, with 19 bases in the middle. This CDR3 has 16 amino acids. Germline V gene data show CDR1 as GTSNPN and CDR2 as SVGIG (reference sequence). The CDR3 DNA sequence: TGTGCCTGGAGTGTACGTTTAGGACTCCGGTCGGAGACCCAGTACTTC. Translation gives CAWSVRLGLRSETQYF.

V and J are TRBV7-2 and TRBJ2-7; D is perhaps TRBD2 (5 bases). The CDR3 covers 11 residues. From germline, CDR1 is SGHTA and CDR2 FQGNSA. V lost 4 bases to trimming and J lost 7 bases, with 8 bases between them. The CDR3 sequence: CASSSTREQYF. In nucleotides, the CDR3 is TGTGCCAGCAGCTCCACTAGGGAGCAGTACTTC.

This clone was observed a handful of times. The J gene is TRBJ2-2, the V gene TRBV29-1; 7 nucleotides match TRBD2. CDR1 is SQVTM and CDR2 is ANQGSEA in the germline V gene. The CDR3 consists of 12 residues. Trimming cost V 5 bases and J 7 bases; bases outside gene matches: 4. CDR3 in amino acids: CSVRPGGGELFF. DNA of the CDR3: TGCAGCGTTCGACCGGGAGGCGGGGAGCTGTTTTTT.

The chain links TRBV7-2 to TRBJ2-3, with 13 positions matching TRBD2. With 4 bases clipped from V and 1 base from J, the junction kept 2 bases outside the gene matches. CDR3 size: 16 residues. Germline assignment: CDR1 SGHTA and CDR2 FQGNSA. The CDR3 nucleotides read TGTGCCAGCAGCTCGGGACTAGCGGGACGCACAGATACGCAGTATTTT. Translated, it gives CASSSGLAGRTDTQYF.

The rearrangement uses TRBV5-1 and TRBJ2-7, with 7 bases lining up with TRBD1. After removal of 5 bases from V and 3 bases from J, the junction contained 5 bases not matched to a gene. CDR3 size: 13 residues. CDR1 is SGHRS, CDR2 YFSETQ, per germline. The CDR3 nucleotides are TGCGCCAGCAGTCCGGACAGGAGCTACGAGCAGTACTTC. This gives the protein CASSPDRSYEQYF. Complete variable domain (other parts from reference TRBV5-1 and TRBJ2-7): KAGVTQTPRYLIKTRGQQVTLSCSPISGHRSVSWYQQTPGQGLQFLFEYFSETQRNKGNFPGRFSGRQFSNSRSEMNVSTLELGDSALYLCASSPDRSYEQYFGPGTRLTVT.

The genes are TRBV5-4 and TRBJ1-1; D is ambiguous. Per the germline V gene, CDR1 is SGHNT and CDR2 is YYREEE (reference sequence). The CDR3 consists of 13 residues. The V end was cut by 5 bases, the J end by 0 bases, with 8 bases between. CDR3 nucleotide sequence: TGTGCCAGCAGGCGAGGATTGAACACTGAAGCTTTCTTT. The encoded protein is CASRRGLNTEAFF.

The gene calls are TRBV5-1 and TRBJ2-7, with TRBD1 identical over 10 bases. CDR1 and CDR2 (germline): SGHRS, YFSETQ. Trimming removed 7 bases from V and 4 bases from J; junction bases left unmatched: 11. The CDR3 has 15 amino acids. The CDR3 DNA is TGCGCCAGCCGATTCTTCGTGGGACAGGGGTACGAGCAGTACTTC. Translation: CASRFFVGQGYEQYF.

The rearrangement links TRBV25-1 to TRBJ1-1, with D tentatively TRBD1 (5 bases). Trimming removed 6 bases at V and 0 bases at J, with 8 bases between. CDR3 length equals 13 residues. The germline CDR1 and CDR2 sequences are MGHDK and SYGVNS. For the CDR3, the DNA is TGTGCCAGCAGGGGGCCAGTGAACACTGAAGCTTTCTTT. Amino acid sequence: CASRGPVNTEAFF.

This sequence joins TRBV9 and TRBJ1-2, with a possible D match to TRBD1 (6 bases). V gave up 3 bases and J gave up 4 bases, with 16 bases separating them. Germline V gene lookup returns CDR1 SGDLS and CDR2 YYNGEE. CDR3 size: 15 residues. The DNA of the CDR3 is TGTGCCAGCAGCGCGCCCGGGACATACGGCTATGGCTACACCTTC. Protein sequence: CASSAPGTYGYGYTF.